The text below deals with one TCR beta chain. Its antigen is currently not known. Per-base quality was not reported, and no clone a single base away is much larger than it. Each collaborating institution followed its own protocols to collect whole blood in K2EDTA tubes. For TCRbeta analysis, collaborators shipped samples as frozen whole blood, isolated PBMCs, or DNA extracted from either of those sample types. This entry belongs to a study of blood T cell repertoires in COVID-19 (dated by TCRdb to 2020 to 2022). Describing the broader study: Samples covering the acute and convalescent phases of COVID-19 were provided by collaborators in the United States, Italy and Spain. The prospective study material was composed of cDNA or gDNA derived from T cells, B-cell-depleted T cells, or PBMCs. The dataset comprised deeply sampled blood TCRbeta repertoires from subjects exposed to, actively infected with, or recovered from COVID-19. The repertoires were released in a freely available public database meant as a resource for research on the immune response to SARS-CoV-2. The samples were drawn from the first 160 participants of the ongoing ImmuneRACE study and from about 1,200 subjects provided by 6 global collaborators. Sample metadata almost always included a de-identified subject ID, COVID-19 status, age in years and sex. Where available, HLA class I and class II types were obtained from metadata supplied by the sample provider rather than from assay-based typing. Here is what the overall study found, with its caveats: The quantity of clinical and demographic metadata differed by source and by participant and was supplied without curation.

TCRbeta CDR3 regions were amplified from genomic DNA using the immunoSEQ Assay, a bias-controlled multiplex PCR. In the authors' own workflow: The number of nucleated cells in each sample was estimated from the amplification of reference gene primers within the assay. To quantify the absolute abundance of each unique TCRbeta CDR3 rearrangement, sequence reads were collapsed and filtered. For each sample, productive Simpson clonality was calculated by taking the square root of Simpson's diversity index across productive rearrangements. Sourced from immuneACCESS, this table was stored by TCRdb with only in-frame sequences that have V and J called. A share of the clones is absent; for the studies checked, an unresolved V gene accounts for under half, and the remainder has no known explanation. V, J and clone size derive from that table, while D and trimming were established from the DNA sequence. The sample includes 35,000 to 55,000 clones, with about 90% observed a single time. The ten most abundant clones make up around 3% of the sample.

Sample: peripheral blood. The sequence was obtained from a man aged 45-60 years with active COVID-19.

The CDR3 protein: CASSLPSGGSTDTQYF. The sequenced DNA: TGCGCCAGCAGCTTGCCTAGCGGGGGGTCCACAGATACGCAGTATTTT. The chain uses TRBV5-1 and TRBJ2-3, with 11 bases matching TRBD2. CDR1 and CDR2 (SGHRS, YFSETQ) derive from the germline V gene. Taken from cysteine to phenylalanine, the CDR3 has 16 residues. Only CDR3 DNA remains: 48 bases, in frame from the first base. The junction shows trimming of 1 base on V and 2 bases on J, and the gene matches do not reach 3 bases of it.